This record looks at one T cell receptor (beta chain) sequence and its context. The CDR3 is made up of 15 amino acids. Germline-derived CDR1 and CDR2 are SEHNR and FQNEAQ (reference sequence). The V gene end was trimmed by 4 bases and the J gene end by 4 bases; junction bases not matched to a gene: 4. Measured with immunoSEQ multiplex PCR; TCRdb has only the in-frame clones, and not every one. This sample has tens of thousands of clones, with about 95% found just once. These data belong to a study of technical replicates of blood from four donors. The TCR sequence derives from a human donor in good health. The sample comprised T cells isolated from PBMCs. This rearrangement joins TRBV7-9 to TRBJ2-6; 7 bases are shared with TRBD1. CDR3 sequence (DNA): TGTGCCAGCAGCTATACAGGGGTCGGGGCCAACGTCCTGACTTTC. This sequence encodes CASSYTGVGANVLTF.